Below, 13 T cell receptor beta chains from the same sample are listed, as sequenced in a study of CD8 T cells in ankylosing spondylitis. In TCRdb, the 5' RACE reads were re-called with MiXCR into one record per CDR3 protein. This sample has 150,000 to 200,000 distinct CDR3 sequences, with over 15% found just once. Sequenced sample: blood, either unsorted or a sorted T cell fraction (not recorded which). All receptors derive from a male donor aged 5 to 29 with ankylosing spondylitis or in good health (not recorded which).

The sample holds many counts of this clonotype. V gene TRBV10-3 combines with J gene TRBJ2-2; no definite D call. The CDR3 is made up of 15 amino acids. Germline lookup yields CDR1 ENHRY and CDR2 SYGVKD. V was pared by 3 bases and J by 0 bases, with 8 bases between. The CDR3 sequence is CAISEDPPNTGELFF. CDR3 bases: TGTGCCATCAGTGAAGACCCCCCGAACACCGGGGAGCTGTTTTTT.

There are many counts of this clonotype. The chain employs TRBV10-3 and TRBJ2-3, with no clear D. The V gene lost 3 bases and the J gene lost 2 bases, with 9 bases spanning the gap. This CDR3 is 14 amino acids long. Germline assignment: CDR1 ENHRY and CDR2 SYGVKD. The chain's CDR3 is CAISDGPYTDTQYF. The CDR3 DNA reads as TGTGCCATCAGTGACGGACCTTACACAGATACGCAGTATTTT.

Many counts were recorded for this clonotype. The V and J genes are TRBV12-3 or TRBV12-4 and TRBJ2-7, with D tentatively TRBD1 (6 bases). The V end lost 5 bases, the J end lost 2 bases, and 16 bases lay between the germline ends. CDR3 length: 15 amino acids. Here the CDR3 DNA reads TGTGCCAGCAGTGGATCCGGGACAAAGACCTACGAGCAGTACTTC. The encoded protein is CASSGSGTKTYEQYF.

This clonotype was seen ten or more times. DNA of the CDR3: TGTGCCAGCAGTCCGGCAGGTCAGCCCCAGCATTTT. As protein: CASSPAGQPQHF. J is TRBJ1-5 and V is TRBV12-3 or TRBV12-4, with D uncertain. This CDR3 has 12 amino acids. The V and J ends lost 5 bases and 6 bases respectively, with 8 bases between them.

This clonotype occurred many times. The V call is TRBV20-1, the J call TRBJ2-7; tentative D call: TRBD2 (6 bases). The ends were cut back, 6 bases at V and 0 bases at J, with 12 bases in the middle. Germline CDR1 DFQATT, CDR2 SNEGSKA (reference sequence). This CDR3 contains 13 residues. CDR3 in amino acids: CSATLANSYEQYF. The CDR3 DNA sequence: TGCAGTGCAACTCTAGCGAACTCCTACGAGCAGTACTTC.

This clonotype was picked up many times. This sequence joins TRBV6-5 and TRBJ2-2; 7 positions match TRBD1. The V gene end was trimmed by 6 bases and the J gene end by 7 bases; junction bases not matched to a gene: 5. The CDR3 contains 13 residues. The germline V gene has CDR1 MNHEY and CDR2 SVGAGI. In DNA, the CDR3 is TGTGCCAGCAGAGACAGGGTTTACGGGGAGCTGTTTTTT. Translation gives CASRDRVYGELFF.

This clonotype was detected many times. This chain joins TRBV7-9 and TRBJ2-7; D might be TRBD1 (6 bases). The CDR3 is 12 residues long. Trimming pared 5 bases from V and 9 bases from J, leaving 14 bases between. Germline loops: CDR1 SEHNR, CDR2 FQNEAQ (reference sequence). The CDR3 DNA is TGTGCCAGCAGCCTGGGACATCTCGGGCAGTACTTC. It encodes CASSLGHLGQYF.

Ten or more counts support this clonotype. This chain joins TRBV3-1 and TRBJ2-7, with D maybe TRBD1 (6 bases). The germline V gene has CDR1 LGHDT and CDR2 YNNKEL (reference sequence). V was trimmed by 4 bases and J by 3 bases, leaving 13 bases between them. The CDR3 totals 14 residues. The CDR3 coding sequence is TGTGCCAGCAGCCCATCGGGACATGACTACGAGCAGTACTTC. This sequence encodes CASSPSGHDYEQYF.

This clonotype was recorded many times. This chain joins TRBV7-2 and TRBJ2-1, with 9 bases fitting TRBD2. V dropped 1 base and J dropped 8; count of bases not matched to a gene: 9. This CDR3 has 16 amino acids. Germline V gene lookup returns CDR1 SGHTA and CDR2 FQGNSA. This CDR3 is CASSLGPSGISYEQFF. The CDR3 DNA sequence: TGTGCCAGCAGCTTAGGTCCTAGCGGGATATCATATGAGCAGTTCTTC.

The chain uses TRBV29-1 and TRBJ2-1, with TRBD2 matching 13 bases. Germline V gene lookup returns CDR1 SQVTM and CDR2 ANQGSEA. J was trimmed by 0 bases and V by 5 bases; bases with no gene match: 1. The CDR3 contains 15 residues. The CDR3 loop reads CSVRTSGSSYNEQFF. The CDR3, as DNA: TGCAGCGTTCGGACTAGCGGGAGCTCCTACAATGAGCAGTTCTTC.

This clonotype was observed at least ten times. This chain uses TRBV6-5 with TRBJ2-3; 12 bases are shared with TRBD1. In germline, CDR1 is MNHEY, CDR2 SVGAGI. Trimming removed 8 bases from V and 3 bases from J; junction bases left unmatched: 12. The length of the CDR3 is 17 residues. The CDR3 nucleotides are TGTGCCAGCCATACCGGGACAGGGGGCGCTTTTACAGATACGCAGTATTTT. Its translation is CASHTGTGGAFTDTQYF.

This clonotype has a count of ten or more. The V and J genes are TRBV20-1 and TRBJ2-7, with TRBD2 matching 7 bases. CDR1 and CDR2 (germline): DFQATT, SNEGSKA (reference sequence). The CDR3 has 14 amino acids. The J segment lost 6 bases and the V segment lost 1 base, leaving 9 bases of the junction unmatched. The CDR3: CSARVGLVTAEQYF. In nucleotides, the CDR3 is TGCAGTGCTAGAGTCGGACTAGTAACTGCCGAGCAGTACTTC.

At least ten counts were recorded for this clonotype. CDR3: CASSLEGTEWDEQYV. The DNA of the CDR3 is TGCGCCAGCAGCTTGGAAGGGACAGAGTGGGACGAGCAGTACGTC. This chain links TRBV5-1 with TRBJ2-7, with 7 bases aligning to TRBD1. CDR1 is SGHRS, CDR2 YFSETQ, per germline. After removal of 0 bases from V and 5 bases from J, the junction contained 8 bases not matched to a gene. The CDR3 has 15 residues.